One and the same sample provided the 16 T cell receptor beta chains below, sequenced in a study of blood T cells in healthy people across ages. Next came a second PCR, run for about 6 to 12 cycles, which used a sample-barcoded 5' primer along with a J-beta primer mix. From the 5' RACE reads, TCRdb called clonotypes with MiXCR, one entry per CDR3 protein. Here the sample spans fewer than 800,000 distinct CDR3 sequences, around 49% being singletons. The sequenced material came from blood. All receptors derive from a woman aged 55-69 years in good health.

This chain links TRBV7-9 with TRBJ1-1; D is undetermined. This CDR3 is 13 amino acids long. The germline gives CDR1 SEHNR, CDR2 FQNEAQ (reference sequence). The V and J ends lost 4 bases and 8 bases respectively, with 14 bases between them. The CDR3 sequence: CASSSGPWSEAFF. The CDR3 bases are TGTGCCAGCAGCTCCGGACCGTGGAGCGAAGCTTTCTTT. The full variable domain, its missing parts supplied by reference TRBV7-9 and TRBJ1-1, is DTGVSQNPRHKITKRGQNVTFRCDPISEHNRLYWYRQTLGQGPEFLTYFQNEAQLEKSRLLSDRFSAERPKGSFSTLEIQRTEQGDSAMYLCASSSGPWSEAFFGQGTRLTVV.

The CDR3 spells CASSLYRGAFF. The CDR3 DNA reads TGTGCCAGCAGTTTGTACCGGGGAGCTTTCTTT. The chain is built from TRBV28 and TRBJ1-1, with D uncertain. CDR3 length equals 11 residues. The germline gives CDR1 MDHEN, CDR2 SYDVKM. The ends were cut back, 3 bases at V and 10 bases at J, with 9 bases in the middle.

This sequence joins TRBV20-1 and TRBJ2-5; D may match TRBD1 or TRBD2 (5 bases each). The closer fit of TRBJ2-7 to the DNA end suggests the J call may be wrong. This CDR3 contains 12 residues. Germline values: CDR1 DFQATT, CDR2 SNEGSKA (reference sequence). The DNA for the CDR3 is TGCAGTGCTACTACTCTTGGGGGCGAGCAGTACTTC. Residues: CSATTLGGEQYF.

The rearrangement joins TRBV9 to TRBJ2-3; D gene ambiguous. The germline V gene encodes CDR1 SGDLS and CDR2 YYNGEE. The CDR3 sequence is 12 residues long. The V gene lost 0 bases and the J gene lost 4 bases, with 3 bases spanning the gap. The CDR3 DNA reads as TGTGCCAGCAGCGTAGAAGCAGATACGCAGTATTTT. Translated, it gives CASSVEADTQYF.

The chain has TRBV19 and TRBJ1-2, with D unclear. Germline V gene data show CDR1 as LNHDA and CDR2 as SQIVND (reference sequence). V was pared by 3 bases and J by 5 bases, with 13 bases between. CDR3 length equals 14 residues. CDR3 bases: TGTGCCAGTAGTATTATCGCTGGGATGTATGGCTACACCTTC. Amino acid sequence: CASSIIAGMYGYTF.

On this clonotype itself: One junction end disagrees with the germline gene, perhaps due to a read error. This sequence joins TRBV20-1 and TRBJ2-1, with D unresolved. Germline V CDR1 and CDR2: DFQATT, SNEGSKA (reference sequence). CDR3 length equals 17 residues. In nucleotides, the CDR3 is TGCAGTGCTAGACCCCTTGGATTCTACAGCTCCTACAATGGGCAGTTCTTC. The encoded protein is CSARPLGFYSSYNGQFF.

Of note for this clonotype: A much larger clone is a single base away; this may be a read error. The chain recombines TRBV5-1 with TRBJ2-1; perhaps TRBD1 as D (6 bases). The J call is doubtful: the DNA matches TRBJ2-7 better. Germline lookup yields CDR1 SGHRS and CDR2 YFSETQ. The CDR3 totals 14 residues. CDR3 DNA sequence: TGCGCCAGCAGCTTACAGGGATCCGGGAATGAGCAGTACTTC. Translation: CASSLQGSGNEQYF.

The genes are TRBV6-2 or TRBV6-3 and TRBJ2-1; no firm D call. The CDR3 length is 13 residues. V lost 8 bases and J 3 bases, leaving 11 bases between the germline ends. Germline-derived CDR1 and CDR2 are MNHEY and SVGEGT. Written as DNA, the CDR3 is TGTGCCAGCGTGGCAAGCAGCTACAATGAGCAGTTCTTC. Encoded protein: CASVASSYNEQFF.

The chain combines TRBV18 with TRBJ2-3; D might be TRBD2 (5 bases). Trimming stripped 7 bases from V and 4 bases from J, with 15 bases between. The germline gives CDR1 KGHSH, CDR2 LQKENI. The CDR3 covers 14 residues. CDR3 residues: CASLPRETSDTQYF. CDR3 DNA: TGTGCCAGCTTACCGAGGGAAACGTCAGATACGCAGTATTTT.

The gene calls are TRBV20-1 and TRBJ1-1, with D uncertain. The length of the CDR3 is 12 residues. Trimming removed 3 bases from V and 1 base from J, with 6 bases in between. Germline loops: CDR1 DFQATT, CDR2 SNEGSKA (reference sequence). CDR3 bases: TGCAGTGCTAGGGGGAAGAACACTGAAGCTTTCTTT. It codes for CSARGKNTEAFF.

Only a few counts were recorded for this clonotype. This chain uses TRBV19 with TRBJ2-7, with 8 bases lining up with TRBD1. This CDR3 is 14 amino acids long. Losses at the gene ends were 5 bases for V and 0 bases for J; bases not matched to a gene: 3. The germline CDR1 and CDR2 sequences are LNHDA and SQIVND (reference sequence). The CDR3 protein is CASSPDRDSYEQYF. The CDR3 DNA is TGTGCCAGTAGTCCGGACAGGGACTCCTACGAGCAGTACTTC.

The chain carries TRBV18 and TRBJ1-1; D gene uncertain. Germline CDR1 KGHSH, CDR2 LQKENI. V was cut by 3 bases and J by 0 bases, with 5 bases left in between. The CDR3 has 13 amino acids. The CDR3 bases are TGTGCCAGCTCACCCGGTATGAACACTGAAGCTTTCTTT. Translation: CASSPGMNTEAFF.

The table lists this clonotype with a few counts. The chain uses TRBV2 and TRBJ2-7; perhaps TRBD2 as D (5 bases). The germline gives CDR1 SNHLY, CDR2 FYNNEI. This CDR3 has 12 amino acids. With 4 bases removed from V and 6 bases from J, the gap between germline ends came to 10 bases. CDR3 in amino acids: CASSGTRAEQYF. The DNA of the CDR3 is TGTGCCAGCAGTGGCACTAGAGCCGAGCAGTACTTC.

V and J are TRBV20-1 and TRBJ2-7; D is possibly TRBD1 or TRBD2 (6 bases each). Germline V CDR1 and CDR2: DFQATT, SNEGSKA (reference sequence). Trimming took off 6 bases at V and 6 bases at J, with 15 bases between the two ends. CDR3 size: 12 residues. The CDR3 DNA reads TGCAGTGCGTCAAAACAGGGACTCGAGCAGTACTTC. This codes for CSASKQGLEQYF.

In the case of this clonotype: At one of its ends the junction is not consistent with the germline gene, which may arise from a read error. J is TRBJ2-7 and V is TRBV7-9, with 7 bases aligning to TRBD1. This CDR3 spans 13 amino acids. The V gene's germline CDR1 is SEHNR and CDR2 FQNEAQ (reference sequence). For the CDR3, the DNA is TGTACCAGCAGCTTGACAGGGCCCTACGAGCAGTACTTC. Encoded protein: CTSSLTGPYEQYF.

This clonotype appeared a few times. The chain joins TRBV12-3 or TRBV12-4 to TRBJ2-3; TRBD1 agrees at 7 bases. This CDR3 region has 14 residues. Trimming removed 4 bases from V and 6 bases from J; junction bases left unmatched: 7. The CDR3 nucleotides are TGTGCCAGCAGTTCGGACAGGTTGAGGGATACGCAGTATTTT. It translates to CASSSDRLRDTQYF.